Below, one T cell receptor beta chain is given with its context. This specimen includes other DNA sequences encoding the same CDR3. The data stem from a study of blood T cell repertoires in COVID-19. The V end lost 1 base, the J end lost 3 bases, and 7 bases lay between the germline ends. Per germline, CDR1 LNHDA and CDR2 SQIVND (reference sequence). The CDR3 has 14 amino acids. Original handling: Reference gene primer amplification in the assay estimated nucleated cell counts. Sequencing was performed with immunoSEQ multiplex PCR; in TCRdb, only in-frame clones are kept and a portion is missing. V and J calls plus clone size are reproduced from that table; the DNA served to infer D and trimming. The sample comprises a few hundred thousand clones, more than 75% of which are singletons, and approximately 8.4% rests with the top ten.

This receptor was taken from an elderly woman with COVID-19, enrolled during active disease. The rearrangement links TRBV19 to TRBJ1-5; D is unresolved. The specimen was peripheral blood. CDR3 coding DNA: TGTGCCAGTAGTATAGCGGGGAACAATCAGCCCCAGCATTTT. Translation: CASSIAGNNQPQHF.